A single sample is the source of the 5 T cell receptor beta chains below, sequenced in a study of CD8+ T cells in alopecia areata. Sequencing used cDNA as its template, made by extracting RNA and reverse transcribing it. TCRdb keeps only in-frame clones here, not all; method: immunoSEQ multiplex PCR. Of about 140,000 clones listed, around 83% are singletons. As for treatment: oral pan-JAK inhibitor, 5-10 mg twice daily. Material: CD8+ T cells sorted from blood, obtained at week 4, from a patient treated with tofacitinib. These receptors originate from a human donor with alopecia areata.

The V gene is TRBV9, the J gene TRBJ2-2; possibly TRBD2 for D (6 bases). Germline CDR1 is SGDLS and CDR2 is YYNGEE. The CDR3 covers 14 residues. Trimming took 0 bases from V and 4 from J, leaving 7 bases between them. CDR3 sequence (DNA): TGTGCCAGCAGCGTAGTGGGGGGCACCGGGGAGCTGTTTTTT. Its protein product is CASSVVGGTGELFF.

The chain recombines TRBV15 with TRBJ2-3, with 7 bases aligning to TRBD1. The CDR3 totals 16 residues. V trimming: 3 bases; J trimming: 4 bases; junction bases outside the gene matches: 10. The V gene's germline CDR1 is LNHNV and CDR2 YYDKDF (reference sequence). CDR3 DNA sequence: TGTGCCACCAGCAGCGATACGACAGGGATTGCAGATACGCAGTATTTT. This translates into CATSSDTTGIADTQYF.

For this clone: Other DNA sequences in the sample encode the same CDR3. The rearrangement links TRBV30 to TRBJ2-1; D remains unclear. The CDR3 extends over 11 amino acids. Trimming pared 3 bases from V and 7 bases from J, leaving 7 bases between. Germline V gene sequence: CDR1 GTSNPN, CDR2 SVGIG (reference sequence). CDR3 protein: CAWSQGNEQFF. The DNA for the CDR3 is TGTGCCTGGAGCCAAGGAAATGAGCAGTTCTTC. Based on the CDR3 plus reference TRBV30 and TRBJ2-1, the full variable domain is SQTIHQWPATLVQPVGSPLSLECTVEGTSNPNLYWYRQAAGRGLQLLFYSVGIGQISSEVPQNLSASRPQDRQFILSSKKLLLSDSGFYLCAWSQGNEQFFGPGTRLTVL.

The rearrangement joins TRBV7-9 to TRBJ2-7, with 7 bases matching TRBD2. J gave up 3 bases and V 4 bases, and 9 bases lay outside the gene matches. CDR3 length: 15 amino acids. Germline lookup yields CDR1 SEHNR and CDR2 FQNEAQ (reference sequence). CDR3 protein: CASSSQLAESYEQYF. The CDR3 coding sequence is TGTGCCAGCAGCTCCCAGCTAGCGGAGAGCTACGAGCAGTACTTC.

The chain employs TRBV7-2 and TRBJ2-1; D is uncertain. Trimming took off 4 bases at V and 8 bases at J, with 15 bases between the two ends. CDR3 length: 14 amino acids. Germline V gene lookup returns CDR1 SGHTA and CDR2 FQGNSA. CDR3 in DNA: TGTGCCAGCAGCTCCATCAGGTTTGGGGATGAGCAGTTCTTC. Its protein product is CASSSIRFGDEQFF.